The rows below give T cell receptor beta chains drawn from one sample of a study of T cell responses to AZD1222 COVID-19 vaccine. Only in-frame clones appear in the TCRdb table, and some are missing; sequencing was by immunoSEQ multiplex PCR. Of some 150,000 clones detected, approximately 94% appear once; the ten largest clones hold over 7.5%. This specimen consisted of peripheral blood, obtained on day 0 of AZD1222 vaccination. All receptors come from an adult in good health. The CDR3 runs from the conserved cysteine through the conserved F or W. The order of the fields is clone size, V gene, J gene, D gene, CDR3 DNA, CDR3 protein. The D gene is left open where the match is weak. Only some rows state a clone size, as once, few, many or a class for expanded clones.

.,TRBV25-1,TRBJ2-7,TRBD1,TGTGCCAGCAGCGCGGGGAACAGGGGGATTTACGAGCAGTACTTC,CASSAGNRGIYEQYF
.,TRBV6-1,TRBJ2-7,.,TGTGCCAGCAGTGAATTTCCAGGGTACTCCTACGAGCAGTACTTC,CASSEFPGYSYEQYF
.,TRBV5-1,TRBJ1-5,.,TGCGCCAGCAGCTTGAGGGCCGGAAATCAGCCCCAGCATTTT,CASSLRAGNQPQHF
few,TRBV7-2,TRBJ1-5,TRBD1,TGTGCCAGCAGCTTCACAGGGGTTCAGCCCCAGCATTTT,CASSFTGVQPQHF
.,TRBV29-1,TRBJ1-5,.,TGCAGCGCCGACAGGAAGGATCAGCCCCAGCATTTT,CSADRKDQPQHF
.,TRBV3-1/TRBV3-2,TRBJ1-1,.,TGTGCCAGCAGCCGGCGAACAGGTCTTGACACTGAAGCTTTCTTT,CASSRRTGLDTEAFF
.,TRBV28,TRBJ1-1,.,TGTGCCAGCAGTTTAAATGACAGGAGAAACACTGAAGCTTTCTTT,CASSLNDRRNTEAFF
.,TRBV4-1,TRBJ2-1,TRBD2,TGCGCCAGCAGCCAAGCAACTAGCGGGGAGTACAATGAGCAGTTCTTC,CASSQATSGEYNEQFF
.,TRBV7-2,TRBJ2-5,TRBD1,TGTGCCAGCAGCCCCCCCCGACAGGGGATTAGGGAGACCCAGTACTTC,CASSPPRQGIRETQYF
once,TRBV28,TRBJ1-1,.,TGTGCCAGCAGTACGACAGTTACAGGTAGTGAAGCTTTCTTT,CASSTTVTGSEAFF
few,TRBV20-1,TRBJ2-7,.,TGCAGTGCTAGGGGCCCCAGGGCGCAGTACTTC,CSARGPRAQYF
.,TRBV30,TRBJ2-5,.,TGTGCCTGGAGTGTATCCCGGACACGGACCCAAGAGACCCAGTACTTC,CAWSVSRTRTQETQYF
.,TRBV2,TRBJ1-1,.,TGTGCCAGCAGTGATGCAGCCAAAAGCGAGGCTTTCTTT,CASSDAAKSEAFF
.,TRBV29-1,TRBJ2-1,.,TGCAGCGTTGGTACATCTGGGCCCTACAATGAGCAGTTCTTC,CSVGTSGPYNEQFF
.,TRBV5-1,TRBJ1-1,.,TGCGCCAGCAGCTTGGGAAGAACAGGGAGCACTGAAGCTTTCTTT,CASSLGRTGSTEAFF
once,TRBV19,TRBJ2-3,.,TGTGCCAGTAGTATAGCAAGGGGGGCCCGGACCTCCGACCCAGATACGCAGTATTTT,CASSIARGARTSDPDTQYF
.,TRBV25-1,TRBJ1-5,.,TGTGCCAGCAGTAGGGACCGCAATGGACCCCAGCATTTT,CASSRDRNGPQHF
.,TRBV25-1,TRBJ1-2,.,TGTGCCAGCAGTGAATTCAAGGGAGGCTATGGCTACACCTTC,CASSEFKGGYGYTF
.,TRBV9,TRBJ2-5,.,TGTGCCAGCAGCGTAGACGGTCACCCCAAAGAGACCCAGTACTTC,CASSVDGHPKETQYF
.,TRBV5-1,TRBJ2-7,.,TGCGCCAGCAGCTTGGGACCTCAGGGGAGAAGAGAGCAGTACTTC,CASSLGPQGRREQYF
.,TRBV7-2,TRBJ1-5,TRBD1,TGTGCCAGCAGCTTAGACAGGGGGCTCAATCAGCCCCAGCATTTT,CASSLDRGLNQPQHF
.,TRBV6-6,TRBJ1-3,.,TGTGCCAGCAGTTTACAGCTTCCTTCTGGAAACACCATATATTTT,CASSLQLPSGNTIYF
.,TRBV28,TRBJ2-7,TRBD1,TGTGCCAGCAGTTTGACGAACAGGGGCTACGAGCAGTACTTC,CASSLTNRGYEQYF
.,TRBV4-1,TRBJ1-2,.,TGCGCCAGCAGCCAGGACTATTATGGCTACACCTTC,CASSQDYYGYTF
once,TRBV7-8,TRBJ1-5,.,TGTGCCAGCAGCTTAGCCTCGAGCCAGGGCAATCAGCCCCAGCATTTT,CASSLASSQGNQPQHF
once,TRBV3-1/TRBV3-2,TRBJ1-6,TRBD1,TGTGCCAGCAGCCAAGTCGGGACAGGGAATTCACCCCTCCACTTT,CASSQVGTGNSPLHF
.,TRBV5-1,TRBJ2-1,.,TGCGCCAGCAGACCGGGGGAATCCTACAATGAGCAGTTCTTC,CASRPGESYNEQFF
.,TRBV18,TRBJ1-5,.,TGTGCCAGCTCACCCGGCAGCAATCAGCCCCAGCATTTT,CASSPGSNQPQHF
.,TRBV4-1,TRBJ2-5,TRBD2,TGCGCCAGCAGCCAAGATACGACTAGCGGAGGAGAGACCCAGTACTTC,CASSQDTTSGGETQYF
.,TRBV10-2,TRBJ2-1,TRBD2,TGCGCCAGCAGTCCGACATTAGCGGGGTTCCACAATGAGCAGTTCTTC,CASSPTLAGFHNEQFF
.,TRBV5-6,TRBJ2-2,TRBD1,TGTGCCAGCAGCTCGAAACAGGGGTCCGGGGAGCTGTTTTTT,CASSSKQGSGELFF
once,TRBV4-1,TRBJ1-2,.,TGCGCCAGCAGCCCCCGGGCTACGGATGGCTACACCTTC,CASSPRATDGYTF
.,TRBV4-1,TRBJ1-1,.,TGCGCCAGCAGCCCGCAGGAACTGAACACTGAAGCTTTCTTT,CASSPQELNTEAFF
.,TRBV5-1,TRBJ2-1,.,TGCGCCAGCAGTTCGGCCCTCCCTTACAATGAGCAGTTCTTC,CASSSALPYNEQFF
.,TRBV16,TRBJ1-2,.,TGTGCCAGCAGCCAATCTCTTACTAACTATGGCTACACCTTC,CASSQSLTNYGYTF
.,TRBV6-2/TRBV6-3,TRBJ1-2,.,TGTGCCAGCAGTCGGAACAACCCCCAGCTCGGGTCTGGCTACACCTTC,CASSRNNPQLGSGYTF
.,TRBV28,TRBJ1-5,.,TGTGCCAGCACGTACGGGGGGGAAAATCAGCCCCAGCATTTT,CASTYGGENQPQHF
.,TRBV10-1,TRBJ1-1,TRBD1,TGCGCCAGCGGGACAGGGAAGAACACTGAAGCTTTCTTT,CASGTGKNTEAFF
once,TRBV5-1,TRBJ2-4,.,TGCGCCAGCAGCTTCGAGGGTTACATTCAGTACTTC,CASSFEGYIQYF
.,TRBV20-1,TRBJ1-5,.,TGCAGTGACAGACGCAATCAGCCCCAGCATTTT,CSDRRNQPQHF
.,TRBV29-1,TRBJ1-1,TRBD1,TGCAGCGTTGACCAGGGGGCTCTGGCTGAAGCTTTCTTT,CSVDQGALAEAFF
.,TRBV27,TRBJ1-1,TRBD1,TGTGCCAGCAGTTTAGGAACAGGGGTTGAAGCTTTCTTT,CASSLGTGVEAFF
.,TRBV4-2,TRBJ2-3,TRBD2,TGTGCCAGCCAGGAGCGGGGGGGAGACACAGATACGCAGTATTTT,CASQERGGDTDTQYF
.,TRBV24-1,TRBJ1-5,TRBD1,TGTGCCACCAGTGATACCCCGGGACAGCCATCACACAATCAGCCCCAGCATTTT,CATSDTPGQPSHNQPQHF
.,TRBV7-6,TRBJ2-2,.,TGTGCCAGCAGCAACTCCCGGGACATAGCGAACACCGGGGAGCTGTTTTTT,CASSNSRDIANTGELFF
.,TRBV14,TRBJ1-1,.,TGTGCCAGCAGCCAAGCTCACCGTTGGGACACTGAAGCTTTCTTT,CASSQAHRWDTEAFF
.,TRBV6-4,TRBJ2-3,.,TGTGCCAGCAGTGGGGACTCTAGCACAGATACGCAGTATTTT,CASSGDSSTDTQYF
.,TRBV30,TRBJ2-7,.,TGTGCCTGGAGCCCCCCAGCCCCGGCCGAGCAGTACTTC,CAWSPPAPAEQYF
.,TRBV4-1,TRBJ1-5,.,TGCGCCAGCAGTCCATACAGGACCAGTAATCAGCCCCAGCATTTT,CASSPYRTSNQPQHF